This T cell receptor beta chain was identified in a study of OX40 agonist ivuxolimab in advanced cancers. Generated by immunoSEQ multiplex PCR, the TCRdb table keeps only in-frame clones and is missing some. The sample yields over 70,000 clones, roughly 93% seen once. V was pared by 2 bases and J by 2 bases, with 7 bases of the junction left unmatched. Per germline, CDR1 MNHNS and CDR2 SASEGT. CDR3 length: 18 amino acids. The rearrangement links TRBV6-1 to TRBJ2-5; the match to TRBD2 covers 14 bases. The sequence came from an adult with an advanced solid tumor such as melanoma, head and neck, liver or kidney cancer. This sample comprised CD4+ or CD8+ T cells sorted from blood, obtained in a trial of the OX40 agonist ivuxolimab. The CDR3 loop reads CASSERRGTSGSQETQYF. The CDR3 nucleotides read TGTGCCAGCAGTGAACGAAGGGGGACTAGCGGGAGTCAAGAGACCCAGTACTTC.